Following are 23 T cell receptor beta chains from one sample sequenced in a study of post-analysis software for immune sequencing data. Study-level points and caveats: With TRBV5-6, TRBV5-1 and TRBV20-1 included, about five TRBV segments were more frequent in patients than in controls.

Tagging with unique molecular identifiers was a feature of the TCR beta cDNA libraries. TCRdb reprocessed the PCR reads with MiXCR, giving one entry per CDR3 protein. The table lists 820,000 or so distinct CDR3 sequences, approximately 57% of them singletons. No antigens are known for them. Input material: blood. The receptor set was obtained from a girl aged 10 to 17 with multiple sclerosis.

V gene TRBV7-2 combines with J gene TRBJ2-3; TRBD2 matches at 7 bases. Germline CDR1 and CDR2: SGHTA and FQGNSA. The CDR3 consists of 17 residues. The J segment lost 2 bases and the V segment lost 4 bases, leaving 12 bases of the junction unmatched. CDR3 sequence (DNA): TGTGCCAGCAGCTCGGGTCCCGCGGGACTACTCACAGATACGCAGTATTTT. It encodes CASSSGPAGLLTDTQYF.

The rearrangement uses TRBV6-1 and TRBJ2-4, with D possibly matching TRBD2 (5 bases). The J call is doubtful: the DNA matches TRBJ2-7 better. Germline V gene data show CDR1 as MNHNS and CDR2 as SASEGT. The CDR3 is 10 amino acids. The CDR3 nucleotides read TGTGCCATAGCGTTCTACGAGCAGTACTTC. Translation gives CAIAFYEQYF.

The rearrangement links TRBV12-3 or TRBV12-4 to TRBJ1-1; TRBD1 is a possible D gene (5 bases). Deletions cut 6 bases from V and 8 bases from J, with 16 bases between. This CDR3 contains 13 residues. In DNA, the CDR3 is TGTGCCAGCAGCTCATCTACGGGACGGGAAGCTTTCTTT. This gives the protein CASSSSTGREAFF.

The V call is TRBV6-1, the J call TRBJ2-1; 8 bases map to TRBD2. Trimming at V came to 8 bases and at J to 2 bases, leaving 14 bases not matched to a gene. CDR1 is MNHNS and CDR2 is SASEGT in the germline V gene. The CDR3 is 17 residues long. DNA for the CDR3: TGTGCCAGCGCAGGCCTATGGCGGGGGGCCGCCTACAATGAGCAGTTCTTC. It yields the protein CASAGLWRGAAYNEQFF.

The chain joins TRBV12-3 or TRBV12-4 to TRBJ2-7; D may match TRBD1 or TRBD2 (5 bases each). This CDR3 has 14 amino acids. Trimming took 3 bases from V and 7 from J, leaving 16 bases between them. In DNA form, the CDR3 reads TGTGCCAGCAGTTTCGAGGGACCCCGCCTGGAGCAGTACTTC. It codes for CASSFEGPRLEQYF.

This clonotype was recorded a few times. The V and J genes are TRBV6-5 and TRBJ2-6; D is ambiguous. The germline V gene has CDR1 MNHEY and CDR2 SVGAGI. V lost 6 bases to trimming and J lost 2 bases, with 5 bases between them. This CDR3 is built from 13 residues. The CDR3 spells CASSTTGANVLTF. Written as DNA, the CDR3 is TGTGCCAGCAGCACCACTGGGGCCAACGTCCTGACTTTC.

The V and J genes are TRBV10-3 and TRBJ2-1; 7 nucleotides agree with TRBD1. CDR1 is ENHRY and CDR2 is SYGVKD in the germline V gene. With V trimmed by 0 bases and J by 8 bases, 4 bases remained unmatched. The CDR3 spans 14 residues. CDR3 residues: CAISESRTGDEQFF. The CDR3 DNA reads as TGTGCCATCAGTGAGTCGAGGACAGGAGATGAGCAGTTCTTC.

The chain joins TRBV29-1 to TRBJ2-7; D may be TRBD2 (7 bases). The germline V gene encodes CDR1 SQVTM and CDR2 ANQGSEA. V was trimmed by 7 bases and J by 0 bases, leaving 13 bases between them. This CDR3 region has 13 residues. CDR3 protein: CSARGGASYEQYF. CDR3 DNA sequence: TGCAGCGCGAGGGGGGGTGCCTCCTACGAGCAGTACTTC.

This clonotype has just a few counts. One end of the junction does not line up with germline, which may come from a read error. V and J are TRBV5-1 and TRBJ2-1; D ambiguous. The germline V gene encodes CDR1 SGHRS and CDR2 YFSETQ. This CDR3 spans 12 amino acids. The CDR3 region is CASSLLGYEQFF. The CDR3 DNA follows: TGTGCCAGCAGCTTACTGGGTTATGAGCAGTTCTTC.

This chain uses TRBV29-1 with TRBJ2-2; D might be TRBD1 (5 bases). CDR3 length: 13 amino acids. Germline-derived CDR1 and CDR2 are SQVTM and ANQGSEA. The V and J ends lost 4 bases and 5 bases respectively, with 11 bases between them. CDR3 residues: CSVGHRLTGELFF. The CDR3 coding sequence is TGCAGCGTTGGTCACAGGCTGACCGGGGAGCTGTTTTTT.

This chain uses TRBV6-6 with TRBJ2-1, with 14 bases aligning to TRBD2. The CDR3 extends over 16 amino acids. CDR1 and CDR2 from the germline V gene are MNHNY and SVGAGI (reference sequence). Trimming took 4 bases from V and 6 from J; bases not matched to a gene: 5. The chain's CDR3 is CASSSGLAGVGNEQFF. The CDR3, as DNA: TGTGCCAGCAGTTCGGGACTAGCGGGAGTGGGCAATGAGCAGTTCTTC.

The chain is built from TRBV20-1 and TRBJ2-7, with D uncertain. CDR1 is DFQATT and CDR2 is SNEGSKA in the germline V gene (reference sequence). The CDR3 runs to 11 residues. Trimming cost V 0 bases and J 9 bases, with 9 bases left between them. CDR3 nucleotides: TGCAGTGCTAGAGATCGCTGGAGGCAGTACTTC. Translating gives CSARDRWRQYF.

Notes on this clonotype: A junction boundary mismatches the germline segment, possibly from a read error. V is TRBV7-8 and J is TRBJ2-5, with D tentatively TRBD1 (5 bases). This CDR3 has 14 residues. Germline V CDR1 and CDR2: SGHVS, FQNEAQ. CDR3 region: CASSLAKGKETQYF. The CDR3 coding sequence is TGTGCCAGCAGCTTAGCGAAGGGGAAGGAGACCCAGTACTTT.

The V and J genes are TRBV20-1 and TRBJ2-7; 12 bases are a match to TRBD2. The CDR3 runs to 16 residues. In germline, CDR1 is DFQATT, CDR2 SNEGSKA (reference sequence). Unmatched junction bases numbered 16, after V lost 5 bases and J lost 8 bases. The CDR3 DNA sequence: TGCAGTGCTCCCCTAGCGGGAGGGTTCTTGGGAGGCAAGCAGTACTTC. Translated: CSAPLAGGFLGGKQYF.

The chain has TRBV6-1 and TRBJ2-1; TRBD1 matches 7 bases. The CDR3 is made up of 15 amino acids. The trim removed 2 bases at V and 7 bases at J, leaving 8 bases unmatched. Germline lookup yields CDR1 MNHNS and CDR2 SASEGT. The CDR3 loop is CASSETRTGTNEQFF. CDR3 DNA: TGTGCCAGCAGTGAAACCCGGACAGGTACGAATGAGCAGTTCTTC.

This clonotype turned up a few times. The chain recombines TRBV12-3 or TRBV12-4 with TRBJ2-7; D is unclear. V lost 3 bases, J lost 0 bases, and 12 bases lay in between. This CDR3 is 15 amino acids long. CDR3 bases: TGTGCCAGCAGTTTCTTAGGTAGGGACTCCTACGAGCAGTACTTC. Amino acid sequence: CASSFLGRDSYEQYF.

V gene TRBV15 combines with J gene TRBJ2-5; no definite D call. Germline CDR1 is LNHNV and CDR2 is YYDKDF (reference sequence). V shed 0 bases and J shed 1 base, with 9 bases lying between them. The CDR3 totals 15 residues. The CDR3 DNA reads TGTGCCACCAGCAGAGAAGTCCTAGGCCAAGAGACCCAGTACTTC. Translating it yields CATSREVLGQETQYF.

The V call is TRBV20-1, the J call TRBJ2-7; 9 nucleotides agree with TRBD2. Germline V gives CDR1 DFQATT, CDR2 SNEGSKA (reference sequence). The CDR3 spans 15 residues. The trim removed 1 base at V and 2 bases at J, leaving 6 bases unmatched. Here the CDR3 DNA reads TGCAGTGCTAGAGGGGTGGCGGGAGGGACCTACGAGCAGTACTTC. Its translation is CSARGVAGGTYEQYF.

The chain recombines TRBV12-3 or TRBV12-4 with TRBJ2-7, with 7 bases that match TRBD2. CDR3 length equals 16 residues. V was pared by 6 bases and J by 3 bases, with 14 bases of the junction left unmatched. The CDR3 DNA follows: TGTGCCAGCAGCCACGATGGGGCGGGAGCGTTCTACGAGCAGTACTTC. Amino acids: CASSHDGAGAFYEQYF.

The CDR3 coding sequence is TGTGCCATCAGTGGGTCAGGGAGATACGACGAGCAGTACTTC. Its translation is CAISGSGRYDEQYF. This chain links TRBV10-3 with TRBJ2-7; D might be TRBD1 or TRBD2, each matching 5 bases. The germline V gene encodes CDR1 ENHRY and CDR2 SYGVKD. V gave up 4 bases and J gave up 5 bases, with 15 bases separating them. The CDR3 loop spans 14 amino acids.

DNA for the CDR3: TGTGCCAGCAGCTTATCCGGGACAGGGGCCCACGAGCAGTACTTC. It specifies CASSLSGTGAHEQYF. This rearrangement joins TRBV7-6 to TRBJ2-7; TRBD1 aligns across 10 bases. CDR3 length equals 15 residues. Unmatched junction bases numbered 6, after V lost 2 bases and J lost 5 bases. The germline V gene has CDR1 SGHVS and CDR2 FNYEAQ. The full variable domain, its missing parts supplied by reference TRBV7-6 and TRBJ2-7, is GAGVSQSPRYKVTKRGQDVALRCDPISGHVSLYWYRQALGQGPEFLTYFNYEAQQDKSGLPNDRFSAERPEGSISTLTIQRTEQRDSAMYRCASSLSGTGAHEQYFGPGTRLTVT.

V and J are TRBV5-1 and TRBJ2-1; D uncertain. The CDR3 has 15 residues. The V gene's germline CDR1 is SGHRS and CDR2 YFSETQ. V gave up 1 base and J gave up 8 bases, with 16 bases separating them. The CDR3 DNA follows: TGCGCCAGCAGCTTGACGTATCCAGCCGTCGATGAGCAGTTCTTC. Residues: CASSLTYPAVDEQFF. The full variable domain, in which reference TRBV5-1 and TRBJ2-1 provide the parts outside the CDR3, is KAGVTQTPRYLIKTRGQQVTLSCSPISGHRSVSWYQQTPGQGLQFLFEYFSETQRNKGNFPGRFSGRQFSNSRSEMNVSTLELGDSALYLCASSLTYPAVDEQFFGPGTRLTVL.

This clonotype has only a few counts. The V and J genes are TRBV29-1 and TRBJ2-3, with 7 bases that match TRBD2. With V trimmed by 3 bases and J by 6 bases, 12 bases remained unmatched. CDR1 and CDR2 (germline): SQVTM, ANQGSEA. The CDR3 is 15 residues long. The CDR3 sequence: CSVEGGTHLKDTQYF. CDR3 bases: TGCAGCGTTGAGGGGGGGACTCATCTTAAGGATACGCAGTATTTT.